Reported below is one T cell receptor beta chain. This sample is part of a study of shared clonotypes between healthy human individuals. Terminally differentiated effector memory CD45RA+ cells were excluded from the naive CD8 cells, which were CD45RO-negative and positively selected for CCR7. Germline CDR1 reads MNHEY; CDR2 reads SMNVEV (reference sequence). The V gene lost 6 bases and the J gene lost 5 bases, with 8 bases spanning the gap. This CDR3 is built from 11 residues. Over several immunoSEQ plates, each subset's genomic DNA was distributed in even portions. Measured with immunoSEQ multiplex PCR; TCRdb has only the in-frame clones, and not every one. Altogether around 2,000,000 clones are present, under 95% being singletons, with the ten largest covering 1.7%.

Sample: naive CD8+ T cells from PBMCs. The J gene is TRBJ2-7, the V gene TRBV27, with D possibly called TRBD1 or TRBD2 (5 bases each). This sequence originates from a man younger than 35 in good health. Some clones in this sample may be carry-over from other donors' samples. CDR3 in amino acids: CASRLGDEQYF. The DNA of the CDR3 is TGTGCCAGCAGACTAGGGGACGAGCAGTACTTC.